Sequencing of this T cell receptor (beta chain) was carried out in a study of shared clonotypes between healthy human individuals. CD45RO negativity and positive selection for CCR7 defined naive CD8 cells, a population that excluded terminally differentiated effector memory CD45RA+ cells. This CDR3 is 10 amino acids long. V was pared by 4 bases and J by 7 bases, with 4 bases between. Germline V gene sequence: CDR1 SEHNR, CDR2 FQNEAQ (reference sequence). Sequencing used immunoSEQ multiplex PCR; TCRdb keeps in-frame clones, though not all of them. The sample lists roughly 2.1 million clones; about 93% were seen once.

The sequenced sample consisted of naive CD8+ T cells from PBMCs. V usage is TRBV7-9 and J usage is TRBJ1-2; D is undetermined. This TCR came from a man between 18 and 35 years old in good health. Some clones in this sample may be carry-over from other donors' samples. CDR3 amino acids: CASSWSGYTF. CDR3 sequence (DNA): TGTGCCAGCAGCTGGAGTGGCTACACCTTC.